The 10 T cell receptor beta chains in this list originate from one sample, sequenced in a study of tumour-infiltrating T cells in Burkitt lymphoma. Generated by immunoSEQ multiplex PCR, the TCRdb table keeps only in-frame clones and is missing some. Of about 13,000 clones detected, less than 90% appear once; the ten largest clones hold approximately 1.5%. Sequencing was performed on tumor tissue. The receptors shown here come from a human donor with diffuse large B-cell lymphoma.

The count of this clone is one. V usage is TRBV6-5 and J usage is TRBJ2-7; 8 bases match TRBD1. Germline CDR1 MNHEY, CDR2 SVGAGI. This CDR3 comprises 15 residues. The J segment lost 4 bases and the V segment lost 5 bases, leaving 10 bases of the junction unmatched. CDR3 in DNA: TGTGCCAGCAGTCCCGTAGGACAGGGATCTTACGAGCAGTACTTC. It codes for CASSPVGQGSYEQYF.

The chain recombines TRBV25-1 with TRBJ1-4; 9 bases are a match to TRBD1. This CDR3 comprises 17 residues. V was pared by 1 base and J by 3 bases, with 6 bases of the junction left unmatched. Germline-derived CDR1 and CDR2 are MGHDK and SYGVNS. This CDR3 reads CASSEFWTGAANEKLFF. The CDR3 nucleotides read TGTGCCAGCAGTGAATTTTGGACAGGGGCGGCTAATGAAAAACTGTTTTTT.

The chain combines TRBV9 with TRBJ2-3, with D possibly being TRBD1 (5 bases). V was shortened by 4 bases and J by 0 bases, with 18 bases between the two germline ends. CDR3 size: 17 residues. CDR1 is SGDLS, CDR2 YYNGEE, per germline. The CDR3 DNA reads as TGTGCCAGCAGCCCCCAGGGCCTACCCACTAGCACAGATACGCAGTATTTT. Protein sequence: CASSPQGLPTSTDTQYF.

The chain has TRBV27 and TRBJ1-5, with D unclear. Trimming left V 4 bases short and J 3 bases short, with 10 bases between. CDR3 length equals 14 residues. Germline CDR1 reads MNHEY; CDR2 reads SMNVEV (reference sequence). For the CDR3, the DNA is TGTGCCAGCAGTTCTCCGTCGGCCAATCAGCCCCAGCATTTT. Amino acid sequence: CASSSPSANQPQHF.

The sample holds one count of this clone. Here the CDR3 DNA reads TGTGCCAGCAGCCAAGATAGTTGGGACAGGGCCCACGAGCAGTACTTC. Translation: CASSQDSWDRAHEQYF. This sequence joins TRBV14 and TRBJ2-5; TRBD1 aligns across 9 bases. The tail of the sequence fits TRBJ2-7 better, so the J call may be wrong. CDR3 length equals 16 residues. Per germline, CDR1 SGHDN and CDR2 FVKESK.

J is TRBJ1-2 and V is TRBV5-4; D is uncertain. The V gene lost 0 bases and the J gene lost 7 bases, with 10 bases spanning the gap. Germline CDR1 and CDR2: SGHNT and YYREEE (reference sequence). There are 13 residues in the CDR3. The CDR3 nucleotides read TGTGCCAGCAGCTTGGCCACTTTGAGTGGCTACACCTTC. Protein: CASSLATLSGYTF.

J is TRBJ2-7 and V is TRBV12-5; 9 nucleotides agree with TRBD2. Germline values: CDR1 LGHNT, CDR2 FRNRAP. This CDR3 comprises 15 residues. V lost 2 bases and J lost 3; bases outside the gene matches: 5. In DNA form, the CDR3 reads TGTGCTAGTGGTTTGCCCCTAGCGGGGTTCTACGAGCAGTACTTC. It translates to CASGLPLAGFYEQYF.

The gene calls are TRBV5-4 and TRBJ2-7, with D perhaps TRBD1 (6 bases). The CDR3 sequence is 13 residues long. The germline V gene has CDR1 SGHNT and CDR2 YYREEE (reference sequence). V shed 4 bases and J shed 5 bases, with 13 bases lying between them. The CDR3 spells CASSPATGHEQYF. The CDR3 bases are TGTGCCAGCAGCCCGGCAACAGGGCACGAGCAGTACTTC.

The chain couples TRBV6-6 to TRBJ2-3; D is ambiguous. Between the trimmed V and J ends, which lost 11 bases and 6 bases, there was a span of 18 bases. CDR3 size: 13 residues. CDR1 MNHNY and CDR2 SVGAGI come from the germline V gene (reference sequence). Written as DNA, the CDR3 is TGTGCCGTTAGAAGCAGAAGCTTTGATACGCAGTATTTT. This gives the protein CAVRSRSFDTQYF.

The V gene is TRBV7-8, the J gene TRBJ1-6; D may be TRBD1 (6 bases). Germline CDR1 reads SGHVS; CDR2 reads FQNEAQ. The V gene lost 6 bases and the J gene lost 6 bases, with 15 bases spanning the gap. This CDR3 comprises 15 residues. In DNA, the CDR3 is TGTGCCAGCAGAATCGTAATAGGGGGTAATTCACCCCTCCACTTT. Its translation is CASRIVIGGNSPLHF.